This T cell receptor (beta chain) comes out of a study of technical replicates of blood from a handful of donors. Profiled with immunoSEQ multiplex PCR; TCRdb holds only in-frame clones, not every one. The table shows about 75,000 clones, with about 90% occurring only once. Germline-derived CDR1 and CDR2 are MGHDK and SYGVNS. This CDR3 contains 13 residues. Trimming removed 5 bases at V and 1 base at J, with 8 bases between. Specimen: T cells isolated from PBMCs. The V call is TRBV25-1, the J call TRBJ1-1, with D unresolved. The origin of this receptor is a human donor in good health. The CDR3 reads CASSSRQNTEAFF. The CDR3 region has the DNA TGTGCCAGCAGTTCCAGACAGAACACTGAAGCTTTCTTT.